The 7 T cell receptor beta chains in this list originate from one sample, sequenced in a study of T cells in Graves' hyperthyroidism and ophthalmopathy. Regions amplified from RNA transcripts were the TCR beta CDR3 regions. Initially, a first-round RT-PCR of the TCR CDR3 employed the HTBI primer set. From the multiplex PCR reads, TCRdb called clonotypes with MiXCR, one entry per CDR3 protein. The sample gives about 290,000 distinct CDR3 sequences, about 17% of which show up once; approximately 60% is in the top ten. The sequencing sample was made of blood. The receptors originated from a woman aged 60-75 years with Graves' ophthalmopathy.

This clonotype was counted at least ten times. The chain combines TRBV6-1 with TRBJ1-6; 8 nucleotides line up with TRBD1. The CDR3 totals 17 residues. The V and J ends lost 6 bases and 7 bases, in that order; junction bases with no gene match: 14. Per the germline V gene, CDR1 is MNHNS and CDR2 is SASEGT. Here the CDR3 reads CASSQGAPGRGNSPLHF. In DNA, the CDR3 is TGTGCCAGCAGCCAGGGGGCCCCTGGCCGTGGGAATTCACCCCTCCACTTT.

This clonotype showed up many times. The V gene is TRBV11-2, the J gene TRBJ1-1, with 8 bases identical to TRBD1. This CDR3 is built from 13 residues. The V segment lost 5 bases and the J segment 10 bases; nucleotides outside the gene matches: 9. The germline V gene encodes CDR1 SGHAT and CDR2 FQNNGV. The CDR3 DNA reads TGTGCCAGCAGCCCCGACAGGGGATCAGTAGCTTTCTTT. The encoded protein is CASSPDRGSVAFF.

This chain joins TRBV7-7 and TRBJ2-1; D may be TRBD2 (6 bases). There are 16 residues in the CDR3. V lost 4 bases to trimming and J lost 8 bases, with 21 bases between them. Germline loops: CDR1 SSHAT, CDR2 FNYEAQ (reference sequence). CDR3 sequence: CASSSLTSFYNYEQFF. In DNA form, the CDR3 reads TGTGCCAGCAGCTCCTTGACTAGTTTCTACAATTATGAGCAGTTCTTC. The entire variable domain, with the rest obtained from reference TRBV7-7 and TRBJ2-1, is as follows: GAGVSQSPRYKVTKRGQDVTLRCDPISSHATLYWYQQALGQGPEFLTYFNYEAQPDKSGLPSDRFSAERPEGSISTLTIQRTEQRDSAMYRCASSSLTSFYNYEQFFGPGTRLTVL.

This chain connects TRBV27 to TRBJ1-2, with D unresolved. The V gene lost 5 bases and the J gene lost 6 bases, with 10 bases spanning the gap. The CDR3 extends over 12 amino acids. CDR1 is MNHEY, CDR2 SMNVEV, per germline (reference sequence). The CDR3 protein is CASSTGEHGYTF. Written as DNA, the CDR3 is TGTGCCAGCAGTACCGGTGAACATGGCTACACCTTC.

This clonotype has ten or more counts. The V call is TRBV7-9, the J call TRBJ2-1, with 10 bases fitting TRBD1. The trim removed 0 bases at V and 8 bases at J, leaving 10 bases unmatched. Germline assignment: CDR1 SEHNR and CDR2 FQNEAQ (reference sequence). The CDR3 spans 17 residues. The chain's CDR3 is CASSLAGLGQGIHEQFF. CDR3 bases: TGTGCCAGCAGCTTAGCCGGGTTGGGACAGGGGATTCATGAGCAGTTCTTC. Complete variable domain (other parts from reference TRBV7-9 and TRBJ2-1): DTGVSQNPRHKITKRGQNVTFRCDPISEHNRLYWYRQTLGQGPEFLTYFQNEAQLEKSRLLSDRFSAERPKGSFSTLEIQRTEQGDSAMYLCASSLAGLGQGIHEQFFGPGTRLTVL.

This clonotype showed up many times. The V and J genes are TRBV18 and TRBJ2-7; 12 nucleotides align to TRBD1. Germline V lookup: CDR1 KGHSH, CDR2 LQKENI. The length of the CDR3 is 15 residues. With V trimmed by 0 bases and J by 5 bases, 2 bases remained unmatched. For the CDR3, the DNA is TGTGCCAGCTCACCACCAGGGACAGGGGGCCACGAGCAGTACTTC. It translates to CASSPPGTGGHEQYF.

This clonotype was seen more than once but under ten times. V is TRBV29-1 and J is TRBJ1-1; D may be TRBD1 (6 bases). Germline V gives CDR1 SQVTM, CDR2 ANQGSEA. The CDR3 has 14 residues. The V end was cut by 6 bases, the J end by 1 base, with 15 bases between. CDR3 region: CSVGSDRRNTEAFF. The CDR3 nucleotides read TGCAGCGTCGGATCTGACAGGAGGAACACTGAAGCTTTCTTT.